This TCR beta chain originates from a study of PD-1 blockade in classical Hodgkin lymphoma. Study findings and constraints: In CD4+ cells, TCR diversity went up significantly by C4D1, but in CD8+ cells it did not. Baseline TCR diversity was reportedly lower in newly diagnosed patients than in healthy donors. It was reported as lower still in relapsed/refractory patients. The origin of the repertoire differences remains undefined, with disease activity or prior therapy as possible causes. Before treatment, complete responders showed about the same diversity as newly diagnosed patients.

This clone was counted between two and nine times. Its specificity is not known. All trial patients relapsed after autologous stem cell transplantation. Sequenced by immunoSEQ multiplex PCR; TCRdb stores in-frame clones only, minus some. The profile shows 25,000 to 30,000 clones, approximately 70% of them singletons. This CDR3 comprises 15 residues. Between the trimmed V and J ends, which lost 2 bases and 1 base, there was a span of 12 bases. Germline-derived CDR1 and CDR2 are SGHAT and FQNNGV. This TCR came from a human donor with classical Hodgkin lymphoma. This chain joins TRBV11-2 and TRBJ2-7; D is possibly TRBD1 (5 bases). Material: peripheral blood mononuclear cells (PBMCs), obtained before the second cycle of nivolumab. CDR3 DNA: TGTGCCAGCAGCTTAAGGGGTAGCACTTCCTACGAGCAGTACTTC. This gives the protein CASSLRGSTSYEQYF.